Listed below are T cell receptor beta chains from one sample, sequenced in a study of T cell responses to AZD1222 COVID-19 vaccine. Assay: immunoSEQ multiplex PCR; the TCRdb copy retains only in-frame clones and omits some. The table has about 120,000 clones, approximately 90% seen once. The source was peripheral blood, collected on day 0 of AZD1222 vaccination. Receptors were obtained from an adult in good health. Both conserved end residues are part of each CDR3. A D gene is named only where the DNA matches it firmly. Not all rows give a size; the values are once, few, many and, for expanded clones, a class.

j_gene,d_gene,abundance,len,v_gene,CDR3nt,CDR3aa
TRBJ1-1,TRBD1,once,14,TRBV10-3,TGTGCCATCAGTGGTAACAGGGGGCACACTGAAGCTTTCTTT,CAISGNRGHTEAFF
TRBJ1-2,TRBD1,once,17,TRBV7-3,TGTGCCAGCAGCTTAAGCGCGACAGGGAAATCGAACTATGGCTACACCTTC,CASSLSATGKSNYGYTF
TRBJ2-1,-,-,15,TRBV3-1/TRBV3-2,TGTGCCAGCAGCCAAGAGGGGGAGACCTACAATGAGCAGTTCTTC,CASSQEGETYNEQFF
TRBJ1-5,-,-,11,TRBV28,TGTGCCAGCGGGGGCAATCAGCCCCAGCATTTT,CASGGNQPQHF
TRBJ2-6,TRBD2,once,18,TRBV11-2,TGTGCCAGCAGCTTAGATCCAGCGGGAGTGGCTGGGGCCAACGTCCTGACTTTC,CASSLDPAGVAGANVLTF
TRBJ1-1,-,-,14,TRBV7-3,TGTGCCAGCAGCTTAGGTCCCGCGAACACTGAAGCTTTCTTT,CASSLGPANTEAFF
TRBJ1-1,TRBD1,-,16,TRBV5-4,TGTGCCAGCAGGGGGACAGGGTCTCAAATTAACACTGAAGCTTTCTTT,CASRGTGSQINTEAFF
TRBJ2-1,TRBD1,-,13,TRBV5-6,TGTGCCAGCAGCAGGACAGGGGTCAATGAGCAGTTCTTC,CASSRTGVNEQFF
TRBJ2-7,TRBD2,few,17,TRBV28,TGTGCCAGCCTAAGTATAGCGGGAGGGTCCCCGGACTACGAGCAGTACTTC,CASLSIAGGSPDYEQYF
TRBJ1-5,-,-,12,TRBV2,TGTGCCAGCACGCGCAGCAATCAGCCCCAGCATTTT,CASTRSNQPQHF
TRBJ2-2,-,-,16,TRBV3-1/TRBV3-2,TGTGCCAGCAGCCAAGGGACGCGGGGTTGGACCGGGGAGCTGTTTTTT,CASSQGTRGWTGELFF
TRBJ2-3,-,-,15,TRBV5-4,TGTGCCAGCAGCTTACGAGGACAGACGGCAGATACGCAGTATTTT,CASSLRGQTADTQYF
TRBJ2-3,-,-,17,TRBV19,TGTGCCAGTAGTGCCCCGTCGGGCCCAATAATGCCAGATACGCAGTATTTT,CASSAPSGPIMPDTQYF
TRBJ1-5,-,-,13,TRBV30,TGTGCCTGGAGTGTAGGGGAGGACCAGCCCCAGCATTTT,CAWSVGEDQPQHF
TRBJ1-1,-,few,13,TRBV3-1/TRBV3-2,TGTGCCAGCAGCCAAGTTCCCAACACTGAAGCTTTCTTT,CASSQVPNTEAFF